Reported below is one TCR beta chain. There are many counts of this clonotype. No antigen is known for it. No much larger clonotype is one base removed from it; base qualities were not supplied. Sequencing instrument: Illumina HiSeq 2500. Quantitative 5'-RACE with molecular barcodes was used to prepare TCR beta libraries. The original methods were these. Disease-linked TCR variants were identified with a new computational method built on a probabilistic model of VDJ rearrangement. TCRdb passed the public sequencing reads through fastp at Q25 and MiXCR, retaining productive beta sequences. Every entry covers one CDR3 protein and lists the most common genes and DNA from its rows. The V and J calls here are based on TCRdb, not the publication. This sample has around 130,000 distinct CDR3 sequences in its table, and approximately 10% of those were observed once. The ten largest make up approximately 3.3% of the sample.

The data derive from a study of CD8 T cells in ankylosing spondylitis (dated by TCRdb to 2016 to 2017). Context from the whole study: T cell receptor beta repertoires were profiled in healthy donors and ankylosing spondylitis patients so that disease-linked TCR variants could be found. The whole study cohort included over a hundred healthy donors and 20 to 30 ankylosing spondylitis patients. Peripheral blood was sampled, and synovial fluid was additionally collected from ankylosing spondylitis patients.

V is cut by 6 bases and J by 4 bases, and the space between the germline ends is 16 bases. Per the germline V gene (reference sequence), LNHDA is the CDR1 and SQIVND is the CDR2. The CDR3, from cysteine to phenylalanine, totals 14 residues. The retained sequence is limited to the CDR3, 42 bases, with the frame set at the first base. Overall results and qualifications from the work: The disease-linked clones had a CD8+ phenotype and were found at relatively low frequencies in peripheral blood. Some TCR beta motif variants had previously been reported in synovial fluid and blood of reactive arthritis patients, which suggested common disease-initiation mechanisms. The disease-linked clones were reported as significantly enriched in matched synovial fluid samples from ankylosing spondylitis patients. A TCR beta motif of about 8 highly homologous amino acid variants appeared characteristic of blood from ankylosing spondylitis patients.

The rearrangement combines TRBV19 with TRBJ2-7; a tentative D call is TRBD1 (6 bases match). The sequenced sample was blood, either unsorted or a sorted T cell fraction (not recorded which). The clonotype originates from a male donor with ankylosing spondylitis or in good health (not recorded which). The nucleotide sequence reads TGTGCCAGTAGCAGATCAGCAGGGGAATACGAGCAGTACTTC. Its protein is CASSRSAGEYEQYF.